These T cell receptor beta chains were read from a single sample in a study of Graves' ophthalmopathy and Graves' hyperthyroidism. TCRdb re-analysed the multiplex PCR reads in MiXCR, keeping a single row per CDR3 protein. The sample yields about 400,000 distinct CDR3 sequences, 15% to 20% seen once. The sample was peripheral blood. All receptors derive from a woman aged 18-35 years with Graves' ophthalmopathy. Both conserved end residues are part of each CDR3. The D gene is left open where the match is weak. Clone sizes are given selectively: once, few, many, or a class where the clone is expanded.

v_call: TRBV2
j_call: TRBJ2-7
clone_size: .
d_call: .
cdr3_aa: CASSEGHISYEQYF
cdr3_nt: TGTGCCAGCAGTGAGGGACACATCTCCTACGAGCAGTACTTC

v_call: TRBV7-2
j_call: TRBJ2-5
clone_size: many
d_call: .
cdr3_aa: CASSLSQGETQYF
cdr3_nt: TGTGCCAGCAGCTTATCACAGGGAGAGACCCAGTACTTC

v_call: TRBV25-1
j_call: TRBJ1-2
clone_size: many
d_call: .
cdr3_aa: CASSDHNYGYTF
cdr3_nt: TGTGCCAGCAGTGATCATAACTATGGCTACACCTTC

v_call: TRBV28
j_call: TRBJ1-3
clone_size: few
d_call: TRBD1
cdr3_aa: CASSSPSGQGAPGNTIYF
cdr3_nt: TGTGCCAGCAGTTCACCCTCGGGACAGGGGGCCCCGGGAAACACCATATATTTT

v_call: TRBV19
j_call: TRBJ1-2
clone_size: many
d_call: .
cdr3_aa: CASSTLNYGYTF
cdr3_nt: TGTGCCAGTAGTACTCTCAACTATGGCTACACCTTC

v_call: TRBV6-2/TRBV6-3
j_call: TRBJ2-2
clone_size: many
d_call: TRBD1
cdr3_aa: CASSLDRGRFSDTGELFF
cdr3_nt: TGTGCCAGCAGTTTAGACAGGGGGCGCTTCTCTGACACCGGGGAGCTGTTTTTT

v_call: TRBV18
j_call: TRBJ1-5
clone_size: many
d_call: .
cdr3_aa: CASSLGANQPQHF
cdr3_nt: TGTGCCAGCTCACTGGGGGCTAATCAGCCCCAGCATTTT

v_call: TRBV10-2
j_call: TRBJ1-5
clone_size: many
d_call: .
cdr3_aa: CASSGWDSNQPQHF
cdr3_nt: TGCGCCAGCAGTGGGTGGGACAGCAATCAGCCCCAGCATTTT

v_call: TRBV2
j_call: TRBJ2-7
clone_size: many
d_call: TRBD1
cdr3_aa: CASREHRDRVYEQYF
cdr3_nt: TGTGCCAGCAGGGAACACCGGGACAGGGTATACGAGCAGTACTTC

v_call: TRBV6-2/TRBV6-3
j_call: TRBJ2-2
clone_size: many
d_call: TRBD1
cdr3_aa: CASSYTTPTGYGELFF
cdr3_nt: TGTGCCAGCAGTTACACAACACCGACAGGGTACGGGGAGCTGTTTTTT

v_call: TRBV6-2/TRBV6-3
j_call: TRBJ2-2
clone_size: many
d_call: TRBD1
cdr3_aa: CASSFFRDRGTGELFF
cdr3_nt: TGTGCCAGCAGTTTCTTCCGGGACAGGGGGACCGGGGAGCTGTTTTTT

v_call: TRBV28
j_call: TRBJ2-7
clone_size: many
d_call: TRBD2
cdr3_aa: CASSFTRGEYEQYF
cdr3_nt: TGTGCCAGCAGTTTTACTCGGGGGGAGTACGAGCAGTACTTC

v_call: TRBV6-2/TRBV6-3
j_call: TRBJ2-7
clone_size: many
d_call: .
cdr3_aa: CASSYGAVEQYF
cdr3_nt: TGTGCCAGCAGTTACGGGGCAGTCGAGCAGTACTTC

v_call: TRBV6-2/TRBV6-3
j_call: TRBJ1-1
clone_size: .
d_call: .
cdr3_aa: CASSYPSGAPNTEAFF
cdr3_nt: TGTGCCAGCAGTTACCCCTCGGGGGCCCCGAACACTGAAGCTTTCTTT

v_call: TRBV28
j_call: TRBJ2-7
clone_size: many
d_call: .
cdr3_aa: CASSSGAWEQYF
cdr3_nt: TGTGCCAGCAGTTCAGGGGCATGGGAGCAGTACTTC

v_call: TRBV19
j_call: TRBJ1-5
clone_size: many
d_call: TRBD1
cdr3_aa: CASSITGGGQPQHF
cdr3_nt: TGTGCCAGCAGCATCACAGGGGGCGGTCAGCCCCAGCATTTT

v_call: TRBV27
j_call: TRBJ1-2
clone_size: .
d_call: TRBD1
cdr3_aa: CASSSGTGLNYGYTF
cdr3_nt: TGTGCCAGCAGTTCCGGGACAGGGTTAAACTATGGCTACACCTTC

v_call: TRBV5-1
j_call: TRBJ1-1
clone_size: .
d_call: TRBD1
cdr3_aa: CASSLGDRHMNTEAFF
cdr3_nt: TGCGCCAGCAGCTTGGGGGACAGGCACATGAACACTGAAGCTTTCTTT

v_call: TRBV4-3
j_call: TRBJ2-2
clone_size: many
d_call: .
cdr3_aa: CASRYTENTGELFF
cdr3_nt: TGCGCCAGCAGGTATACGGAGAACACCGGGGAGCTGTTTTTT

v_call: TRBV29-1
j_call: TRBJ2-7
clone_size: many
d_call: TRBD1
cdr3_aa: CSARTGSGYEQYF
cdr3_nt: TGCAGCGCGCGGACAGGGTCGGGGTACGAGCAGTACTTC

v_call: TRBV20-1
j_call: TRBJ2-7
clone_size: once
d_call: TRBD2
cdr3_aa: CSARDGGGLSYEQYF
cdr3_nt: TGCAGTGCTAGAGATGGGGGGGGACTCTCCTACGAGCAGTACTTC

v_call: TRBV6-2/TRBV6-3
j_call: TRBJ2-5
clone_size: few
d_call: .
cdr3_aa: CASSPRGPHLGRAGETQYF
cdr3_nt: TGTGCCAGCAGTCCTAGGGGACCTCACTTGGGCCGCGCTGGGGAGACCCAGTACTTC

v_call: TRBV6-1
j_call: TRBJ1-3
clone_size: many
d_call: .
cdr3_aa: CASSEQAISGNTIYF
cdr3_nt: TGTGCCAGCAGTGAACAGGCAATCTCTGGAAACACCATATATTTT

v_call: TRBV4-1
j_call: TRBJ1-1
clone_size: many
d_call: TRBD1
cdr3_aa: CASSQAGQGALAEAFF
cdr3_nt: TGCGCCAGCAGCCAAGCCGGACAGGGGGCATTAGCTGAAGCTTTCTTT

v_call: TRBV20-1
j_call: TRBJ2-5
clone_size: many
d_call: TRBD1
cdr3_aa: CSARPGQVGETQYF
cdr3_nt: TGCAGTGCTAGACCGGGACAGGTGGGAGAGACCCAGTACTTC

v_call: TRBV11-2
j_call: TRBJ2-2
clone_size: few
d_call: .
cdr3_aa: CASSLRWTRRNTGELFF
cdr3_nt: TGTGCCAGCAGCTTACGGTGGACCCGTCGGAACACCGGGGAGCTGTTTTTT

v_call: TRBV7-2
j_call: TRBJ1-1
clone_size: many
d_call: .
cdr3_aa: CASSLGREGTEAFF
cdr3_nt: TGTGCCAGCAGCCTAGGGAGGGAAGGTACTGAAGCTTTCTTT

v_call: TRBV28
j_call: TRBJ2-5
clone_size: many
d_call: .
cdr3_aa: CASSLPQGWETQYF
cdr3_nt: TGTGCCAGCAGTCTCCCACAGGGTTGGGAGACCCAGTACTTC

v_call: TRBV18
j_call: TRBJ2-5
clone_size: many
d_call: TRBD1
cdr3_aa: CASSPDRGETQYF
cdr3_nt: TGTGCCAGCTCACCGGACAGGGGGGAGACCCAGTACTTC

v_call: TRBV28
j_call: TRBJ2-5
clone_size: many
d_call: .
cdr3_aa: CASSLDREEETQYF
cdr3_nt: TGTGCCAGCAGTTTGGATAGAGAAGAAGAGACCCAGTACTTC

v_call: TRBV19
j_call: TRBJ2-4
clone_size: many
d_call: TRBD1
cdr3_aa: CASSSQRTTGQVRDIQYF
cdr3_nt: TGTGCCAGTAGTAGCCAACGAACCACGGGACAGGTTAGGGACATTCAGTACTTC

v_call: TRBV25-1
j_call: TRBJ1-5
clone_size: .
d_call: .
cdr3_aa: CASSWASSNQPQHF
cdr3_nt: TGTGCCAGCAGTTGGGCAAGTAGCAATCAGCCCCAGCATTTT

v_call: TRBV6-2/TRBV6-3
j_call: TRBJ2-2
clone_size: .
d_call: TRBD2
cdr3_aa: CASSYLSETSGSGELFF
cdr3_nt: TGTGCCAGCAGTTACCTGTCCGAAACTAGCGGGAGTGGGGAGCTGTTTTTT

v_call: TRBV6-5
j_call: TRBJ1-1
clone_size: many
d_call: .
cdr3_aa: CASSYSKWNTEAFF
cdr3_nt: TGTGCCAGCAGTTACTCGAAGTGGAACACTGAAGCTTTCTTT

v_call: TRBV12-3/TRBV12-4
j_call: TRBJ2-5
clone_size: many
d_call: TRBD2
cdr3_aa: CASRNPGLAGTQYF
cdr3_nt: TGTGCCAGCAGGAACCCGGGACTAGCGGGGACCCAGTACTTC

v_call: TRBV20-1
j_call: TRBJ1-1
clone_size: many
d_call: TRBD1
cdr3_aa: CSARKGALEAFF
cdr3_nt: TGCAGTGCTAGAAAGGGGGCCCTTGAAGCTTTCTTT

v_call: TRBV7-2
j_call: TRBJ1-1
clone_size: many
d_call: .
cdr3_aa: CASSWGLTPREAFF
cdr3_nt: TGTGCCAGCAGCTGGGGACTCACCCCACGGGAAGCTTTCTTT

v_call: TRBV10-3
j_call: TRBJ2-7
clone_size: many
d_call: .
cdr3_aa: CAIRPGTPTYEQYF
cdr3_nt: TGTGCCATCAGACCCGGGACACCTACCTACGAGCAGTACTTC

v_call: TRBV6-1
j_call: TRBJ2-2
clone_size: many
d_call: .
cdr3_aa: CASSSEGAGELFF
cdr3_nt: TGTGCCAGCAGTAGTGAAGGGGCCGGGGAGCTGTTTTTT

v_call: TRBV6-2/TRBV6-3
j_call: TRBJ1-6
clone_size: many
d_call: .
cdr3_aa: CASSQVGYNSPLHF
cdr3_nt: TGTGCCAGCAGCCAAGTAGGATATAATTCACCCCTCCACTTT

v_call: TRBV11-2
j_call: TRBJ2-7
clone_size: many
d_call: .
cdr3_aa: CASSLDPSRSYEQYF
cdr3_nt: TGTGCCAGCAGCTTAGACCCCAGCCGCTCCTACGAGCAGTACTTC

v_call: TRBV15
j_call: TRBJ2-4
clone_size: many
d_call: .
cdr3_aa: CATSTPTVAKNIQYF
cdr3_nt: TGTGCCACCAGCACCCCTACCGTAGCCAAAAACATTCAGTACTTC

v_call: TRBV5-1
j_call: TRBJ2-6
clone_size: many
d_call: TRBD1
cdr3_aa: CASSRDSSGANVLTF
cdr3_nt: TGCGCCAGCAGCCGGGACAGTTCCGGGGCCAACGTCCTGACTTTC

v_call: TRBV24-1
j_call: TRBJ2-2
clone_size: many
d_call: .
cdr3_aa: CATSEPSISNTGELFF
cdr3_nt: TGTGCCACCAGTGAGCCGAGCATTTCGAACACCGGGGAGCTGTTTTTT

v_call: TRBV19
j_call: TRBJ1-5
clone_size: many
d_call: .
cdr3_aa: CASSIGDQPQHF
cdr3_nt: TGTGCCAGTAGTATCGGAGATCAGCCCCAGCATTTT

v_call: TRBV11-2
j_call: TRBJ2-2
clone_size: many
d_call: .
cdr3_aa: CASSLGAGRNTGELFF
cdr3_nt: TGTGCCAGCAGCTTAGGGGCGGGGAGGAACACCGGGGAGCTGTTTTTT

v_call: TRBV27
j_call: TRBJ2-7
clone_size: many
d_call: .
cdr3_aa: CASSSDGEQYF
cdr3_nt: TGTGCCAGCAGTTCGGATGGCGAGCAGTACTTC

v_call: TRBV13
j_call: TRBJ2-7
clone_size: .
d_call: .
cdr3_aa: CASSSQGISYEQYF
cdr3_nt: TGTGCCAGCAGCTCACAGGGAATCTCCTACGAGCAGTACTTC

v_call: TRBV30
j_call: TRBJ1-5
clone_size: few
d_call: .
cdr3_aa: CAWSVAARGQPQHF
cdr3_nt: TGTGCCTGGAGTGTAGCGGCCCGCGGGCAGCCCCAGCATTTT

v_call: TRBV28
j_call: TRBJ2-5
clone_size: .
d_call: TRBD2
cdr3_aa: CASSPSTSGSWETQYF
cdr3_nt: TGTGCCAGCAGTCCCTCGACTAGCGGAAGCTGGGAGACCCAGTACTTC

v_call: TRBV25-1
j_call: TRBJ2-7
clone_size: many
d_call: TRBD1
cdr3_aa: CASSGALGTGALYEQYF
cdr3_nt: TGTGCCAGCAGTGGGGCTCTCGGGACAGGCGCTTTGTACGAGCAGTACTTC

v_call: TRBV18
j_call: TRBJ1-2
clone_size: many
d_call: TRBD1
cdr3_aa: CASLETGGMRDGYTF
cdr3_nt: TGTGCCAGCCTCGAAACAGGGGGCATGAGGGATGGCTACACCTTC

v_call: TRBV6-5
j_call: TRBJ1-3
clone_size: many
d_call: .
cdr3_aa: CASSYSRTGTAGNTIYF
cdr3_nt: TGTGCCAGCAGTTACTCGAGGACGGGTACTGCTGGAAACACCATATATTTT

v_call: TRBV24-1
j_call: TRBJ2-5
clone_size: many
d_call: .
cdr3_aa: CATSDSESYQETQYF
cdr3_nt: TGTGCCACCAGTGATTCGGAGTCATACCAAGAGACCCAGTACTTC

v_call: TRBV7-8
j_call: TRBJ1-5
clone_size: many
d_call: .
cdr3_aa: CASSLAVEFSSNQPQHF
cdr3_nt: TGTGCCAGCAGCTTAGCGGTCGAGTTCTCTAGCAATCAGCCCCAGCATTTT